This TCR beta chain was identified during a study of blood T cells in healthy people across ages. V was shortened by 2 bases and J by 2 bases, with 7 bases between the two germline ends. Germline CDR1 and CDR2: MGHRA and YSYEKL. The CDR3 loop spans 14 amino acids. Then a second PCR, running roughly 7 to 11 cycles, was carried out with a sample-barcoded 5' primer and a J-beta primer mix. MiXCR was run by TCRdb on the 5' RACE reads, yielding one entry per CDR3 protein. The sample has about 760,000 distinct CDR3 sequences, 20% to 25% seen once. This sample was shared with a second study, whose subject was T cells of mothers and their children. This second study notes: For each mother, over 10 million TCR beta CDR3 reads were obtained, and for each child, about 3 million.

The sequencing sample was made of blood. The chain has TRBV4-1 and TRBJ1-5, with D unclear. This TCR was recovered from a boy under 18 in good health. CDR3 in amino acids: CASSQSGGNQPQHF. As DNA, the CDR3 is TGCGCCAGCAGCCAAAGCGGGGGCAATCAGCCCCAGCATTTT.